The clone carrying this TCR beta chain occurred once. Its antigen is unknown. The assay was immunoSEQ multiplex PCR, and TCRdb's table has in-frame clones only and misses some. Of roughly 18,000 clones listed, roughly 91% are singletons. Per germline, CDR1 GTSNPN and CDR2 SVGIG (reference sequence). This CDR3 spans 13 amino acids. V was cut by 0 bases and J by 13 bases, with 16 bases left in between. The data were taken from a study of B cell selection in AIRE deficiency. Study-wide points: Shared Treg sequences were biased toward short CDR3s with few non-templated nucleotide insertions. Of fewer than 4,000 shared Treg TCRbeta sequences, around 31% were healthy-donor-only and 7% to 9.5% patient-only. Only TCRbeta was sequenced; about 35% of shared healthy Treg sequences appeared in Tconv.

Regulatory T cells were sorted as CD4+CD25hiCD127low/negative cells. The sequencing sample was made of CD4+CD25+ Tregs sorted from PBMCs. This receptor was identified in a human donor in good health. The chain links TRBV30 to TRBJ1-5; no definite D call. The CDR3 DNA is TGTGCCTGGAGTGTTAGTTCTTTCGGTACTCAGCATTTT. As protein: CAWSVSSFGTQHF.